The T cell receptor (beta chain) described here comes from a study of blood T cell repertoires in COVID-19. Background on the study: Italy, Spain and the United States were the sources of the convalescent and acute COVID-19 samples. Sources were T cells, B-cell-depleted T cells, or PBMCs; the material itself was cDNA or gDNA.

As originally analysed: Estimation of nucleated cell counts relied on the amplification of reference gene primers. Measured with immunoSEQ multiplex PCR; TCRdb has only the in-frame clones, and not every one. The DNA gave D and trimming, while V, J and clone size come from that table. This table has approximately 210,000 clones, approximately 84% appearing once. V gave up 0 bases and J gave up 4 bases; unmatched junction bases: 9. The CDR3 totals 17 residues. Germline assignment: CDR1 SGHNT and CDR2 YENEEA. This receptor was taken from a woman aged 70-85 years with active or convalescent COVID-19. The chain joins TRBV11-3 to TRBJ2-3, with 8 bases matching TRBD2. Sequenced sample: peripheral blood. CDR3 bases: TGTGCCAGCAGCTTAGATAGGTCGGCGGGAGGCGCAGATACGCAGTATTTT. As protein: CASSLDRSAGGADTQYF.